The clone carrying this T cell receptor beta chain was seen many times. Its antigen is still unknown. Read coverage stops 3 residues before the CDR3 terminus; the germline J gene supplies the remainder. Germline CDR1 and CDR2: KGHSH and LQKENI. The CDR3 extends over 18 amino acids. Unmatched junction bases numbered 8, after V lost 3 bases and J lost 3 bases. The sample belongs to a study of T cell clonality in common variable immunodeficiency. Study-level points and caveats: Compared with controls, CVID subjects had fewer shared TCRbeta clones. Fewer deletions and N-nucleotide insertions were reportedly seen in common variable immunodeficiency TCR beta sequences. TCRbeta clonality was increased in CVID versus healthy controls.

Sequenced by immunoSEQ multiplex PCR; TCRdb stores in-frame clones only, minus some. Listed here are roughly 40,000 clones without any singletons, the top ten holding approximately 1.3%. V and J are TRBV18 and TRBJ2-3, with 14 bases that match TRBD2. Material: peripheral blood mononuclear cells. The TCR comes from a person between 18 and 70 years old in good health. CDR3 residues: CASSPLPGLAGVTDTQYF. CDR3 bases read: TGTGCCAGCTCACCTTTACCGGGACTAGCGGGAGTGACAGATACG.